This is a list of T cell receptor beta chains from one sample in a study of T cell responses to AZD1222 COVID-19 vaccine. Assay used: immunoSEQ multiplex PCR; TCRdb lists only in-frame clones, some missing. The data hold some 150,000 clones, with approximately 91% observed a single time. The sequenced sample was peripheral blood, obtained 28 days after the second AZD1222 dose. These receptors came from an adult who received the AZD1222 COVID-19 vaccine. CDR3s include the opening cysteine and the closing phenylalanine or tryptophan. A D gene is named only where the DNA matches it firmly. Some rows mark clone size as missing; the rest say once, few, many or name a class of expanded clone.

size: -; V: TRBV28; D: -; length: 12; J: TRBJ1-1; DNA: TGTGCCAGCAGTTTTTCCCAACTTGTGGATTTCTTT; CDR3: CASSFSQLVDFF
size: -; V: TRBV4-2; D: -; length: 13; J: TRBJ2-5; DNA: TGTGCCAGCAGCCAATCTAGGGGGGAGACCCAGTACTTC; CDR3: CASSQSRGETQYF
size: -; V: TRBV6-4; D: -; length: 14; J: TRBJ1-1; DNA: TGTGCCAGCAGTGAGGTTCCGGGTAACACTGAAGCTTTCTTT; CDR3: CASSEVPGNTEAFF
size: -; V: TRBV7-6; D: -; length: 15; J: TRBJ1-5; DNA: TGTGCCAGCAGCCCCCGTAGGATCCGGTGCCAGCCCCAGCATTTT; CDR3: CASSPRRIRCQPQHF
size: once; V: TRBV6-2/TRBV6-3; D: TRBD1; length: 18; J: TRBJ1-5; DNA: TGTGCCAGCAGCACAGGGGGACAGGGACATTATAGCAATCAGCCCCAGCATTTT; CDR3: CASSTGGQGHYSNQPQHF
size: -; V: TRBV11-2; D: TRBD2; length: 17; J: TRBJ2-3; DNA: TGTGCCAGCAGCTTAGGCCCGCCTAGCGGGCCCTCAGATACGCAGTATTTT; CDR3: CASSLGPPSGPSDTQYF
size: once; V: TRBV27; D: TRBD2; length: 19; J: TRBJ2-7; DNA: TGTGCCAGCAGTTTAGGCCCCTCCCCCTCTATAGCGGGAAGGTACGAGCAGTACTTC; CDR3: CASSLGPSPSIAGRYEQYF
size: -; V: TRBV27; D: TRBD1; length: 16; J: TRBJ1-5; DNA: TGTGCCAGCAGTTTTGGTGGGACAGGACCCAATCAGCCCCAGCATTTT; CDR3: CASSFGGTGPNQPQHF
size: -; V: TRBV4-1; D: TRBD2; length: 15; J: TRBJ2-7; DNA: TGCGCCAGCAGCCAAGGGGCTAGCGGTAGCTACGAGCAGTACTTC; CDR3: CASSQGASGSYEQYF
size: -; V: TRBV18; D: -; length: 13; J: TRBJ1-6; DNA: TGTGCCAGCTCGCCCGGACAGAATTCACCCCTCCACTTT; CDR3: CASSPGQNSPLHF
size: -; V: TRBV28; D: -; length: 15; J: TRBJ1-5; DNA: TGTGCCAGCAATCCGGTCGGTTATAGCAATCAGCCCCAGCATTTT; CDR3: CASNPVGYSNQPQHF
size: -; V: TRBV24-1; D: -; length: 13; J: TRBJ2-7; DNA: TGTGCCACCAGTGATCACATTACCTACGAGCAGTACTTC; CDR3: CATSDHITYEQYF
size: once; V: TRBV5-1; D: TRBD1; length: 15; J: TRBJ1-4; DNA: TGCGCCAGCGGGGTTGGAGGTGGACAGGTTGAAAAACTGTTTTTT; CDR3: CASGVGGGQVEKLFF
size: -; V: TRBV30; D: -; length: 11; J: TRBJ1-6; DNA: TGTGCCTGGAGTGCGGGGATGTCCCTCCACTTT; CDR3: CAWSAGMSLHF
size: -; V: TRBV5-4; D: -; length: 13; J: TRBJ1-1; DNA: TGTGCCAGCAGCTTCAGGGGAGGCTCTGAAGCTTTCTTT; CDR3: CASSFRGGSEAFF
size: once; V: TRBV27; D: -; length: 14; J: TRBJ1-5; DNA: TGTGCCAGCAGTTACGGGGCCCGCAATCAGCCCCAGCATTTT; CDR3: CASSYGARNQPQHF
size: -; V: TRBV5-5; D: TRBD2; length: 16; J: TRBJ2-1; DNA: TGTGCCAGCACGCCCTATCCGGCGGGGGGGGATAATGAGCAGTTCTTC; CDR3: CASTPYPAGGDNEQFF
size: few; V: TRBV10-3; D: -; length: 15; J: TRBJ1-6; DNA: TGTGCCATCAGAGGGACTTCCGAGGTGGATTCACCCCTCCACTTT; CDR3: CAIRGTSEVDSPLHF
size: once; V: TRBV9; D: TRBD2; length: 14; J: TRBJ2-7; DNA: TGTGCCAGCAGCAAAGATAGCGGGTTCTACGAGCAGTACTTC; CDR3: CASSKDSGFYEQYF
size: -; V: TRBV5-6; D: TRBD2; length: 16; J: TRBJ2-7; DNA: TGTGCCAGCAGCTTGGCGGGGACTAGCGGGATGTACGAGCAGTACTTC; CDR3: CASSLAGTSGMYEQYF
size: -; V: TRBV5-4; D: TRBD1; length: 15; J: TRBJ1-6; DNA: TGTGCCAGCAGCTCCACAGGGGAGGGGCATTCACCCCTCCACTTT; CDR3: CASSSTGEGHSPLHF
size: -; V: TRBV3-1/TRBV3-2; D: -; length: 14; J: TRBJ2-3; DNA: TGTGCCAGCAGCCCGGACTACAGCACAGATACGCAGTATTTT; CDR3: CASSPDYSTDTQYF
size: -; V: TRBV25-1; D: -; length: 11; J: TRBJ1-1; DNA: TGTGCCAGCACCGAGGGGACTGAAGCTTTCTTT; CDR3: CASTEGTEAFF
size: -; V: TRBV7-2; D: TRBD2; length: 15; J: TRBJ2-7; DNA: TGTGCCAGCAGCTTAGGAACTAGCGCAACCTACGAGCAGTACTTC; CDR3: CASSLGTSATYEQYF
size: -; V: TRBV4-1; D: TRBD1; length: 14; J: TRBJ1-5; DNA: TGCGCCAGCAGCCAAGTAGGACAGGGGGAGCCCCAGCATTTT; CDR3: CASSQVGQGEPQHF
size: -; V: TRBV27; D: TRBD2; length: 17; J: TRBJ2-3; DNA: TGTGCCAGCAGTTTTTCTAGCGGGACTGCCGTCGCAGATACGCAGTATTTT; CDR3: CASSFSSGTAVADTQYF
size: -; V: TRBV30; D: -; length: 14; J: TRBJ2-2; DNA: TGTGCCTGGAGTGGTGCGGCTAACACCGGGGAGCTGTTTTTT; CDR3: CAWSGAANTGELFF
size: -; V: TRBV7-9; D: -; length: 13; J: TRBJ2-1; DNA: TGTGCCAGCAGCTTTGATCAACTCGATGAGCAGTTCTTC; CDR3: CASSFDQLDEQFF
size: -; V: TRBV27; D: TRBD1; length: 15; J: TRBJ1-5; DNA: TGTGCCAGCGCTTACGACAGGGGGAGGAATCAGCCCCAGCATTTT; CDR3: CASAYDRGRNQPQHF
size: -; V: TRBV19; D: -; length: 16; J: TRBJ2-4; DNA: TGTGCCAGTAGTATAGAGGGGGGCCTGAACAAAAACATTCAGTACTTC; CDR3: CASSIEGGLNKNIQYF
size: once; V: TRBV2; D: TRBD1; length: 16; J: TRBJ2-7; DNA: TGTGCCAAGAAGAAGAACGCAGGGACAGTCTCCTACGAGCAGTACTTC; CDR3: CAKKKNAGTVSYEQYF
size: -; V: TRBV12-3/TRBV12-4; D: -; length: 12; J: TRBJ2-3; DNA: TGTGCCAGCAGTCCCCGAGTGGGTACGCAGTATTTT; CDR3: CASSPRVGTQYF
size: -; V: TRBV28; D: TRBD1; length: 14; J: TRBJ1-2; DNA: TGTGCCAGCAGACGAAGTGGGACAGGCTATGGCTACACCTTC; CDR3: CASRRSGTGYGYTF
size: -; V: TRBV15; D: TRBD1; length: 14; J: TRBJ1-4; DNA: TGTGCCACCAGCAGGCAGGGGGCGAGAGAAAAACTGTTTTTT; CDR3: CATSRQGAREKLFF
size: -; V: TRBV27; D: -; length: 16; J: TRBJ1-2; DNA: TGTGCCAGCAGCTATTCTAGACAGGCGGGAGACTATGGCTACACCTTC; CDR3: CASSYSRQAGDYGYTF
size: -; V: TRBV3-1/TRBV3-2; D: -; length: 14; J: TRBJ2-2; DNA: TGTGCCAGCAGGAGAGGGGCGTACACCGGGGAGCTGTTTTTT; CDR3: CASRRGAYTGELFF
size: -; V: TRBV2; D: TRBD1; length: 15; J: TRBJ1-5; DNA: TGTGCCAGCAGCTCCGGGGACAGAAAGACCCAGCCCCAGCATTTT; CDR3: CASSSGDRKTQPQHF
size: -; V: TRBV30; D: -; length: 16; J: TRBJ2-2; DNA: TGTGCCTATGGAGATATGGACAGAGGGATTGCCGGGGAGCTGTTTTTT; CDR3: CAYGDMDRGIAGELFF
size: -; V: TRBV6-4; D: -; length: 13; J: TRBJ1-5; DNA: TGTGCCAGCAGTTCGGGGAGCAATCAGCCCCAGCATTTT; CDR3: CASSSGSNQPQHF
size: -; V: TRBV5-1; D: -; length: 14; J: TRBJ1-1; DNA: TGCGCCAGCAGCTTGTGGACCGCGAACACTGAAGCTTTCTTT; CDR3: CASSLWTANTEAFF
size: -; V: TRBV19; D: TRBD1; length: 15; J: TRBJ2-7; DNA: TGTGCCAGTAGTATCGCCTCCGGACAGGGTCGCGAGCAGTACTTC; CDR3: CASSIASGQGREQYF
size: once; V: TRBV27; D: TRBD1; length: 14; J: TRBJ2-3; DNA: TGTGCCAGCGAGCCGGGACAGGGGACAGATACGCAGTATTTT; CDR3: CASEPGQGTDTQYF